These T cell receptor beta chains were read from a single sample in a study of early T cells in non-severe SARS-CoV-2 infection. A single record per CDR3 protein comes from TCRdb applying MiXCR to the 5' RACE reads. The sample records under 85,000 distinct CDR3 sequences, around 10% being singletons. Sequences were obtained from whole blood. The receptor source for this set is an adult who was a healthcare worker with PCR-confirmed SARS-CoV-2 infection or an uninfected control (not recorded which). Both conserved end residues are part of each CDR3. D genes are given only for firm matches. Clone size is given for some rows only: seen once, a few or many times, or a class if the clone is expanded.

d_gene,v_gene,abundance,j_gene,CDR3aa,CDR3nt
-,TRBV18,many,TRBJ1-6,CASSPAGNNSPLHF,TGTGCCAGCTCACCGGCAGGGAATAATTCACCCCTCCACTTT
TRBD2,TRBV7-9,many,TRBJ2-1,CASSSSSAGVSIEQFF,TGTGCCAGCAGCTCCTCTTCAGCGGGAGTAAGCATAGAGCAGTTCTTC
-,TRBV5-1,many,TRBJ1-6,CASSPGDENNSPLHF,TGCGCCAGCAGCCCTGGGGACGAAAATAATTCACCCCTCCACTTT
-,TRBV3-1,many,TRBJ1-2,CASSQASMSNYGYTF,TGTGCCAGCAGCCAAGCGAGTATGAGTAACTATGGCTACACCTTC
-,TRBV7-9,many,TRBJ2-1,CASSPRALKTYEQFF,TGTGCCAGCAGCCCCAGAGCCCTCAAAACGTATGAGCAGTTCTTC
-,TRBV5-4,many,TRBJ1-4,CASSLGQLGGEKLFF,TGTGCCAGCAGCTTAGGTCAACTGGGAGGCGAAAAACTGTTTTTT
TRBD2,TRBV2,many,TRBJ2-5,CASSEVAGAFLKTQYF,TGTGCCAGCAGCGAAGTAGCGGGAGCCTTCCTGAAGACCCAGTACTTC
TRBD1,TRBV29-1,few,TRBJ1-1,CSAGNRQGRVNTEAFF,TGCAGCGCGGGTAACCGACAGGGGCGGGTGAACACTGAAGCTTTCTTT
-,TRBV10-3,many,TRBJ2-7,CAISEAAWYEQYF,TGTGCCATCAGTGAGGCGGCCTGGTACGAGCAGTACTTC
-,TRBV5-4,many,TRBJ1-1,CASSVRGVGTEAFF,TGTGCCAGCAGCGTCAGGGGCGTAGGCACTGAAGCTTTCTTT
-,TRBV29-1,many,TRBJ2-1,CSVVRELVQFF,TGCAGCGTTGTTAGGGAGCTTGTGCAGTTCTTC
-,TRBV28,-,TRBJ2-7,CASTPRTASYEQYF,TGTGCCAGCACCCCCCGGACGGCCTCCTACGAGCAGTACTTC
TRBD1,TRBV3-1,few,TRBJ2-3,CASSQGQGMQYF,TGTGCCAGCAGCCAAGGACAGGGAATGCAGTATTTT
-,TRBV11-2,many,TRBJ2-5,CASSRANGETQYF,TGTGCCAGCAGCAGAGCGAACGGAGAGACCCAGTACTTC
TRBD1,TRBV9,-,TRBJ2-7,CASSVGPGGRYEQYF,TGTGCCAGCAGCGTAGGGCCAGGGGGCCGATACGAGCAGTACTTC
-,TRBV25-1,many,TRBJ1-1,CASSADWDNTEAFF,TGTGCCAGCAGTGCGGACTGGGATAACACTGAAGCTTTCTTT
TRBD2,TRBV3-1,-,TRBJ2-1,CASSRPLSGRANNEQFF,TGTGCCAGCAGCCGACCCCTTAGCGGGAGGGCCAACAATGAGCAGTTCTTC
-,TRBV5-4,few,TRBJ2-2,CASSHPNPGELFF,TGTGCCAGCAGCCATCCGAACCCCGGGGAGCTGTTTTTT
-,TRBV10-1,few,TRBJ2-2,CASSEYRATGELFF,TGCGCCAGCAGTGAGTACAGGGCCACCGGGGAGCTGTTTTTT
TRBD1,TRBV2,many,TRBJ1-4,CASNGQGSEKLFF,TGTGCCAGCAATGGACAGGGGAGTGAAAAACTGTTTTTT
-,TRBV5-4,many,TRBJ2-5,CASSVKQGLQETQYF,TGTGCCAGCAGCGTTAAACAGGGACTCCAAGAGACCCAGTACTTC
-,TRBV29-1,-,TRBJ1-3,CSARGDTIYF,TGCAGCGCCCGGGGCGACACCATATATTTT
-,TRBV27,-,TRBJ2-1,CASSPPGLPILNEQFF,TGTGCCAGCAGTCCCCCGGGACTCCCTATTTTAAATGAGCAGTTCTTC
-,TRBV12-3/TRBV12-4,many,TRBJ1-6,CASTRQSSYNSPLHF,TGTGCCAGCACCCGACAGAGCTCCTATAATTCACCCCTCCACTTT
-,TRBV12-3/TRBV12-4,many,TRBJ2-3,CASSLDAITDTQYF,TGTGCCAGCAGTTTAGATGCCATCACAGATACGCAGTATTTT
-,TRBV27,-,TRBJ2-7,CASSLAPPRLPINHEQYF,TGTGCCAGCAGTTTAGCCCCTCCCCGGCTACCGATTAATCACGAGCAGTACTTC
-,TRBV18,many,TRBJ2-7,CASSRGKLYEQYF,TGTGCCAGCTCACGGGGTAAGCTCTACGAGCAGTACTTC
-,TRBV4-1,many,TRBJ2-7,CASSQDNSEQYF,TGCGCCAGCAGCCAAGATAACAGCGAGCAGTACTTC
-,TRBV6-5,-,TRBJ2-2,CASSYPTGATNTGELFF,TGTGCCAGCAGTTACCCGACAGGAGCAACGAACACCGGGGAGCTGTTTTTT
-,TRBV7-3,many,TRBJ2-5,CASSSLPQGTRYF,TGTGCCAGCAGCTCCCTTCCTCAAGGGACCCGGTACTTC
TRBD1,TRBV12-3/TRBV12-4,-,TRBJ2-7,CASSSYRTGEKYF,TGTGCCAGCAGTTCGTATAGGACAGGGGAGAAGTACTTC
TRBD2,TRBV4-1,many,TRBJ2-7,CASSQTSGTYEQYF,TGCGCCAGCAGCCAGACTAGCGGGACCTACGAGCAGTACTTC
-,TRBV10-3,many,TRBJ2-1,CAILGGNEQFF,TGTGCCATCCTGGGGGGCAATGAGCAGTTCTTC
-,TRBV10-3,-,TRBJ2-5,CAISETPLQETQYF,TGTGCCATCAGTGAAACTCCGCTCCAAGAGACCCAGTACTTC
-,TRBV12-3/TRBV12-4,-,TRBJ1-5,CASSPSQGRTQPQHF,TGTGCCAGCAGTCCCTCGCAGGGGCGGACTCAGCCCCAGCATTTT
-,TRBV5-1,many,TRBJ2-7,CASSTDDYEQYF,TGCGCCAGCAGCACTGACGACTACGAGCAGTACTTC
-,TRBV10-3,many,TRBJ1-1,CAISEFGDTEAFF,TGTGCCATCAGTGAGTTTGGGGACACTGAAGCTTTCTTT
-,TRBV29-1,-,TRBJ1-2,CSAALGGLGYTF,TGCAGCGCTGCTCTAGGGGGGCTTGGCTACACCTTC
-,TRBV24-1,many,TRBJ1-1,CATSDPINTEAFF,TGTGCCACCAGTGATCCGATCAACACTGAAGCTTTCTTT
TRBD2,TRBV12-5,many,TRBJ2-5,CASGLASGTSDRLYQETQYF,TGTGCTAGTGGTTTGGCCTCCGGGACTAGCGACCGACTGTACCAAGAGACCCAGTACTTC
TRBD1,TRBV7-3,few,TRBJ2-2,CASSPAGQGITGELFF,TGTGCCAGCAGCCCGGCCGGACAGGGGATTACCGGGGAGCTGTTTTTT
-,TRBV29-1,few,TRBJ2-5,CSVNGLVGKYQETQYF,TGCAGCGTTAACGGTCTAGTAGGGAAGTACCAAGAGACCCAGTACTTC
-,TRBV6-5,-,TRBJ1-4,CASSSPESNEKLFF,TGTGCCAGCAGTTCCCCGGAATCTAATGAAAAACTGTTTTTT
-,TRBV20-1,many,TRBJ2-3,CSAYSRGAGTDTQYF,TGCAGTGCTTACTCTCGGGGGGCCGGCACAGATACGCAGTATTTT
TRBD2,TRBV7-7,many,TRBJ2-1,CASSGGGGSEQFF,TGTGCTAGCAGCGGGGGCGGAGGTAGTGAGCAGTTCTTC
-,TRBV20-1,many,TRBJ2-1,CSARDSPLRSYNEQFF,TGCAGTGCTAGAGATTCACCTCTCCGCTCCTACAATGAGCAGTTCTTC
TRBD2,TRBV10-1,-,TRBJ2-3,CASSDGTSPRADTQYF,TGCGCCAGCAGTGATGGGACTAGCCCACGGGCTGATACGCAGTATTTT
-,TRBV20-1,-,TRBJ2-5,CSASRVSTETQYF,TGCAGTGCTAGTAGGGTTTCGACGGAGACCCAGTACTTC
TRBD1,TRBV19,few,TRBJ2-7,CASTSGGQASYEQYF,TGTGCCAGTACCTCTGGCGGACAGGCCTCCTACGAGCAGTACTTC
-,TRBV12-3/TRBV12-4,-,TRBJ1-1,CASSFGDSGRGTEAFF,TGTGCCAGCAGTTTTGGAGATTCTGGGAGGGGCACTGAAGCTTTCTTT
-,TRBV11-3,many,TRBJ2-7,CASSLDRTDGHEQYF,TGTGCCAGCAGCTTGGATCGGACCGACGGACACGAGCAGTACTTC
-,TRBV28,many,TRBJ2-3,CASSLPALAADTQYF,TGTGCCAGCAGTTTACCGGCATTAGCGGCAGATACGCAGTATTTT